Sequencing of this T cell receptor (beta chain) was carried out in a study of blood T cell repertoires in COVID-19. The CDR3 covers 16 residues. The V and J ends lost 1 base and 0 bases respectively, with 15 bases between them. Germline V gives CDR1 SQVTM, CDR2 ANQGSEA. Measured with immunoSEQ multiplex PCR; TCRdb has only the in-frame clones, and not every one. The profile shows roughly 180,000 clones, roughly four fifths of them singletons. The receptor's source is a man aged 35 to 55 who had recovered from COVID-19. The chain uses TRBV29-1 and TRBJ1-1, with no clear D. Sequences were obtained from PBMCs or T cells enriched from blood (not recorded which). CDR3 nucleotides: TGCAGCGTTGAAGGGGCAGCCCCACCCATGAACACTGAAGCTTTCTTT. Translation: CSVEGAAPPMNTEAFF.